Presented here are 9 T cell receptor beta chains from one specimen sequenced in a study of cytomegalovirus exposure and HLA in healthy donors. Both 60 Vbeta primers and 13 Jbeta primers went into the PCR. Sequencing used immunoSEQ multiplex PCR; TCRdb keeps in-frame clones, though not all of them. This table has 75,000 to 80,000 clones, around 80% appearing once. Material: PBMCs. The receptors were gathered from a male donor in good health and CMV-seronegative.

V gene TRBV5-1 combines with J gene TRBJ2-2, with D perhaps matching TRBD2 (5 bases). The CDR3 runs 14 residues. The germline gives CDR1 SGHRS, CDR2 YFSETQ. Trimming cost V 2 bases and J 0 bases, with 5 bases left between them. CDR3 in DNA: TGCGCCAGCAGCTTTAGCGCGAACACCGGGGAGCTGTTTTTT. The encoded protein is CASSFSANTGELFF.

V gene TRBV11-2 combines with J gene TRBJ2-5; TRBD2 agrees at 10 bases. The V gene's germline CDR1 is SGHAT and CDR2 FQNNGV. This CDR3 is built from 17 residues. J was trimmed by 4 bases and V by 0 bases; bases with no gene match: 8. CDR3 in amino acids: CASSLDSSGGAGETQYF. CDR3 nucleotide sequence: TGTGCCAGCAGCTTAGATTCGAGCGGGGGGGCCGGAGAGACCCAGTACTTC.

CDR3 region: CATSRDESDAAFF. The DNA of the CDR3 is TGTGCCACCAGCAGAGATGAGTCTGATGCAGCTTTCTTT. The J gene is TRBJ1-1, the V gene TRBV15; D gene unclear. Germline CDR1 LNHNV, CDR2 YYDKDF (reference sequence). There are 13 residues in the CDR3. V gave up 0 bases and J gave up 10 bases, with 12 bases separating them.

The chain combines TRBV10-3 with TRBJ1-2; D gene uncertain. V was trimmed by 10 bases and J by 1 base, leaving 13 bases between them. This CDR3 has 13 amino acids. Germline V gene sequence: CDR1 ENHRY, CDR2 SYGVKD. In nucleotides, the CDR3 is TGTGCCACCACAAACACCCATAACTATGGCTACACCTTC. Its protein is CATTNTHNYGYTF.

CDR3 sequence: CATRRGADPLGGYTF. The CDR3 bases are TGTGCCACACGTCGGGGGGCGGATCCTCTAGGTGGCTACACCTTC. This chain joins TRBV18 and TRBJ1-2; TRBD1 is a possible D gene (6 bases). This CDR3 has 15 amino acids. The ends were cut back, 10 bases at V and 7 bases at J, with 25 bases in the middle. Germline CDR1 is KGHSH and CDR2 is LQKENI. The variable domain in full, with the rest retrieved from reference TRBV18 and TRBJ1-2, is NAGVMQNPRHLVRRRGQEARLRCSPMKGHSHVYWYRQLPEEGLKFMVYLQKENIIDESGMPKERFSAEFPKEGPSILRIQQVVRGDSAAYFCATRRGADPLGGYTFGSGTRLTVV.

The chain couples TRBV6-1 to TRBJ2-7; TRBD2 aligns across 11 bases. There are 18 residues in the CDR3. Germline loops: CDR1 MNHNS, CDR2 SASEGT. Germline trimming cut 4 bases from V and 2 bases from J; bases unmatched to any gene: 13. The CDR3: CASSGLAGGARKPYEQYF. The CDR3 DNA reads as TGTGCCAGCAGTGGGCTAGCGGGAGGAGCACGAAAACCCTACGAGCAGTACTTC.

The chain joins TRBV6-5 to TRBJ1-3; D not certain. This CDR3 spans 16 amino acids. Trimming pared 3 bases from V and 0 bases from J, leaving 12 bases between. The germline V gene has CDR1 MNHEY and CDR2 SVGAGI. The CDR3 region is CASSYSGSGSGNTIYF. CDR3 in DNA: TGTGCCAGCAGTTATAGCGGGTCGGGCTCTGGAAACACCATATATTTT.

This clone turned up a few times. The chain is built from TRBV18 and TRBJ2-3; a possible D gene is TRBD1 (6 bases). Trimming took off 5 bases at V and 3 bases at J, with 6 bases between the two ends. This CDR3 contains 12 residues. The germline V gene encodes CDR1 KGHSH and CDR2 LQKENI. CDR3 loop: CASSTGTDTQYF. The CDR3 DNA reads TGTGCCAGCTCAACAGGGACAGATACGCAGTATTTT.

This clone was picked up one time. The CDR3 protein is CASSLGGGRTEAFF. The DNA for the CDR3 is TGTGCCAGCAGCTTAGGGGGGGGTCGCACTGAAGCTTTCTTT. This chain links TRBV7-2 with TRBJ1-1, with D perhaps matching TRBD1 (5 bases). The CDR3 has 14 residues. Germline V gives CDR1 SGHTA, CDR2 FQGNSA. V lost 1 base to trimming and J lost 4 bases, with 10 bases between them.